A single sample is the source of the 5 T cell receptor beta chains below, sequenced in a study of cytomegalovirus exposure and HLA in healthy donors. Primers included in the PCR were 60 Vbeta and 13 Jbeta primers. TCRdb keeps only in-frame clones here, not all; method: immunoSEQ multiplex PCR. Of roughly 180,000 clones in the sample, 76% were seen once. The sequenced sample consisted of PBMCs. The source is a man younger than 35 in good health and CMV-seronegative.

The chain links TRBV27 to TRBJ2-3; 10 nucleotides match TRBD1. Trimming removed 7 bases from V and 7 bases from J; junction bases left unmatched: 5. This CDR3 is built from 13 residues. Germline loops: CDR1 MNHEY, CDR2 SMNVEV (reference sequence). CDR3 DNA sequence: TGTGCCAGCAAAGGGACAGGGGCGTATACGCAGTATTTT. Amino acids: CASKGTGAYTQYF.

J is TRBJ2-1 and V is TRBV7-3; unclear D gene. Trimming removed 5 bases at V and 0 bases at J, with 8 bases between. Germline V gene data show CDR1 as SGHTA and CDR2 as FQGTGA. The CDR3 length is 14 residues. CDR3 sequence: CASSPGTSYNEQFF. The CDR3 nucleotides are TGTGCCAGCAGCCCCGGTACCTCCTACAATGAGCAGTTCTTC.

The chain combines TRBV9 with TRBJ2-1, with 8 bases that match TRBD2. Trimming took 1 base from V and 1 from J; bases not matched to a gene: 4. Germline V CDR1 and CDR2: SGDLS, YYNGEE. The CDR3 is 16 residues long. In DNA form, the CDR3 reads TGTGCCAGCAGCGTAAGCGGGGGCCTTTCCTACAATGAGCAGTTCTTC. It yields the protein CASSVSGGLSYNEQFF.

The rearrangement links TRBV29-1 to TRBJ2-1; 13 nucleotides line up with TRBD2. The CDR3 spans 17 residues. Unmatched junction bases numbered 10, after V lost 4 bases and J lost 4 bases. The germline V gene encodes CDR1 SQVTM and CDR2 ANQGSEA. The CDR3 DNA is TGCAGCGTTGCAGGACTAGCGGGAGATGCGGTATACAATGAGCAGTTCTTC. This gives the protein CSVAGLAGDAVYNEQFF.

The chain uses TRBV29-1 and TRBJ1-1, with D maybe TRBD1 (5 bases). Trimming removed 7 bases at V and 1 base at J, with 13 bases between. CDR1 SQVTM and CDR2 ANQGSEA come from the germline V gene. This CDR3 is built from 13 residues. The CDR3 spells CSASPDRNTEAFF. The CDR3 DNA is TGCAGCGCCTCACCCGACAGGAACACTGAAGCTTTCTTT.